This passage covers 5 T cell receptor beta chains from one sample sequenced in a study of tumor-infiltrating lymphocytes in primary liver carcinoma. Each 20-30 mg portion of unsorted bulk tissue served as the source for co-extraction of RNA and DNA. From roughly 0.5 ug total RNA, TCR beta cDNA was generated with a primer in the constant region. Three nested multiplex PCR rounds of slightly modified ARM-PCR generated TCR beta libraries. The two initial PCR rounds, around 11 cycles each, used TRBV1-TRBV30 forward and C-beta reverse primers. TCRdb re-called the multiplex PCR reads through MiXCR, storing one row per CDR3 protein. The table has some 120,000 distinct CDR3 sequences, around two thirds seen once. Material for sequencing was liver tumor tissue from sampling region 1. Subset reported: tumor region T1, superior pole. These receptor sequences come from a woman aged 55 to 70 with primary liver carcinoma and hepatitis B virus infection.

This clonotype was found once. This sequence joins TRBV5-6 and TRBJ2-1; 9 nucleotides agree with TRBD1. The CDR3 is 16 amino acids. The germline gives CDR1 SGHDT, CDR2 YYEEEE. The CDR3 sequence is CTSSLWGTGYYNEQFF. The CDR3 DNA reads TGTACAAGCAGCCTGTGGGGGACAGGGTACTACAATGAGCAGTTCTTC.

This clonotype has only one observation. One end of the junction fails to match germline, which may point to a read error. CDR3 sequence reads: CASSLRQHAGDSHF. Written as DNA, the CDR3 is TGTGCCAGCAGCTTAAGGCAACATGCGGGAGACTCTCATTTT. This chain links TRBV11-1 with TRBJ2-3; TRBD2 agrees at 7 bases. In germline, CDR1 is SGHAT, CDR2 FQDESV (reference sequence). The CDR3 sequence is 14 residues long.

Relative to its sample, this clonotype is medium-sized. The CDR3 coding sequence is TGTGCCAGCAGTGACGTAGCGGGAGGGTCCACAGATACGCAGTATTTT. Its protein is CASSDVAGGSTDTQYF. The chain joins TRBV6-4 to TRBJ2-3; 11 bases align to TRBD2. There are 16 residues in the CDR3. V lost 2 bases, J lost 2 bases, and 3 bases stayed unmatched. Germline V gene data show CDR1 as MRHNA and CDR2 as SNTAGT.

Points on this clonotype: One end of the junction is discordant with germline, which a read error may explain. The V gene is TRBV11-2, the J gene TRBJ2-1; possibly TRBD2 for D (5 bases). The germline V gene encodes CDR1 SGHAT and CDR2 FQNNGV. This CDR3 spans 15 amino acids. The CDR3 bases are TGTGTCAACAGCAAAACCGGTACGGGGTACAATGAACAGTTCTTC. Its translation: CVNSKTGTGYNEQFF.

For this clonotype: The CDR3 does not close with the conserved phenylalanine or tryptophan, likely indicating a read error. The chain is built from TRBV28 and TRBJ1-2; unclear D gene. CDR1 and CDR2 (germline): MDHEN, SYDVKM. The CDR3 extends over 13 amino acids. The CDR3 sequence: CATSLPRTGGYTS. For the CDR3, the DNA is TGTGCCACCAGTTTACCGCGGACCGGAGGCTACACCTCC.